The 24 T cell receptor beta chains given below trace back to one sample, sequenced in a study of CD8+ T cells in alopecia areata. Investigators isolated RNA and reverse transcribed it into cDNA to act as the sequencing template. Profiled with immunoSEQ multiplex PCR; TCRdb holds only in-frame clones, not every one. This sample carries roughly 110,000 clones and no singletons, and roughly 21% goes to the top ten. Sequenced sample: lesional skin. The origin of the receptors is a C3H/HeJ mouse with alopecia areata. Strain MHC haplotype: H2-k.

This clone showed up just a few times. Gene names and germline match the mouse. The read ends 4 residues before the CDR3 terminus; that terminus is restored from the germline J gene. The chain couples TRBV19 to TRBJ2-2; 12 nucleotides agree with TRBD1. Germline V gene data show CDR1 as FNHDT and CDR2 as SITEND (reference sequence). The CDR3 totals 16 residues. Trimming cost V 2 bases and J 3 bases; bases outside gene matches: 2. CDR3 residues: CASSMGQGADTGQLYF. The sequenced part of the CDR3 DNA is TGTGCCAGCAGTATGGGACAGGGGGCTGACACCGGG.

On this clone itself: DNA and listed protein disagree at residue 11, so the protein shown here was translated from the DNA. Gene names are the mouse ones. The read ends 3 residues shy of where the CDR3 ends; the end is completed using the germline J gene. This rearrangement joins TRBV1 to TRBJ1-6; no clear D gene. TRBJ1-6 counts as an open reading frame of uncertain function. The germline V and J ends were trimmed by 4 bases and 3 bases, with 7 bases remaining between them. Germline CDR1 is NSQYPW and CDR2 is LRSPGD (reference sequence). The CDR3 extends over 14 amino acids. CDR3 sequence: CTCSGRIYNSPLYF. The covered CDR3 bases are TGCACCTGCAGTGGCAGGATCTATAATTCGCCC.

About this clone itself: The genes are named according to mouse. The read gets to within 4 residues of the CDR3 end, and the germline J gene fills in the rest. The chain employs TRBV17 and TRBJ2-3; TRBD1 agrees at 7 bases. This CDR3 spans 17 amino acids. With V trimmed by 0 bases and J by 1 base, 7 bases remained unmatched. Germline CDR1 is MNHDT and CDR2 is YYDKIL. The covered CDR3 bases are TGTGCTAGCAGTAGAGACCCTCGACAGGGAGGTGCAGAA. It codes for CASSRDPRQGGAE. The whole CDR3 region reads CASSRDPRQGGAETLYF.

This clone has just a few counts. Gene names and germline match the mouse. The read ends 4 residues early relative to the CDR3; the germline J gene fills the gap. The chain has TRBV13-3 and TRBJ2-1; 11 bases map to TRBD1. CDR1 NNHDY and CDR2 SYVADS come from the germline V gene. V trimming: 3 bases; J trimming: 0 bases; junction bases outside the gene matches: 2. The CDR3 is 16 residues long. CDR3: CASSGTGGFNYAEQFF. CDR3 DNA (partial): TGTGCCAGCAGTGGGACAGGGGGCTTTAACTATGCT.

This clone was picked up many times. Gene and germline names: mouse. The CDR3 protein is CASRDRGDSNERLFF. The CDR3 bases that were read are TGTGCCAGCAGGGACAGGGGAGATTCCAACGAA. This chain connects TRBV13-3 to TRBJ1-4; 9 nucleotides align to TRBD1. The read ends 4 residues early relative to the CDR3; the germline J gene fills the gap. Germline CDR1 reads NNHDY; CDR2 reads SYVADS. The J segment lost 1 base and the V segment lost 5 bases, leaving 3 bases of the junction unmatched. This CDR3 spans 15 amino acids.

This clone was detected many times. Mouse names are used for the genes. The CDR3 is cut off 4 residues early in the read; its end comes from the germline J gene. The chain is built from TRBV13-3 and TRBJ1-1; 7 nucleotides align to TRBD1. The CDR3 has 13 amino acids. The V gene's germline CDR1 is NNHDY and CDR2 SYVADS. CDR3 DNA (partial): TGTGCCAGCAGTGATGAGGGGGCGGGA. This sequence encodes CASSDEGAG. The whole CDR3 protein reads CASSDEGAGEVFF.

For this clone: The germline and genes are mouse ones. The CDR3 goes on 4 residues after the read ends, and that part is filled in from the germline J gene. This sequence joins TRBV31 and TRBJ2-1; 9 nucleotides match TRBD1. V was clipped by 2 bases and J by 3 bases; unmatched bases: 2. Looked up from germline, CDR1 is GKSSPN and CDR2 is SITVG. CDR3 size: 14 residues. The CDR3 region is CAWSWDRAYAEQFF. The covered CDR3 bases are TGTGCCTGGAGTTGGGACAGGGCCTATGCT.

Turning to this clone: The gene symbols are mouse symbols. The observed sequence ends 4 residues before the CDR3 terminus, with the missing tail filled in from the germline J gene. The identical CDR3 is also encoded by other nucleotide sequences in the sample. V gene TRBV13-3 combines with J gene TRBJ2-5, with 8 nucleotides matching TRBD2. The germline gives CDR1 NNHDY, CDR2 SYVADS. The V segment lost 0 bases and the J segment 3 bases; nucleotides outside the gene matches: 3. CDR3 size: 15 residues. This CDR3 is CASSDAGGQQDTQYF. The part of the CDR3 DNA that was read is TGTGCCAGCAGTGATGCGGGGGGGCAGCAAGAC.

This clone was recorded a few times. The gene names here belong to mouse. The read ends 4 residues early relative to the CDR3; the germline J gene fills the gap. This chain links TRBV1 with TRBJ2-4, with 8 bases lining up with TRBD2. Germline CDR1 and CDR2: NSQYPW and LRSPGD (reference sequence). The CDR3 sequence is 16 residues long. After removal of 0 bases from V and 0 bases from J, the junction contained 2 bases not matched to a gene. Partial CDR3 DNA: TGCACCTGCAGTGCAGATGACTGGGGAAGTCAAAAC. Amino acid sequence: CTCSADDWGSQN. The CDR3 in its entirety is CTCSADDWGSQNTLYF.

This clone was seen only a few times. The germline and genes are mouse ones. The read comes to an end 4 residues before the CDR3 does, leaving the germline J gene to fill in the end. The chain recombines TRBV19 with TRBJ2-1; 9 bases match TRBD2. Germline V lookup: CDR1 FNHDT, CDR2 SITEND (reference sequence). The CDR3 is made up of 12 amino acids. The sequenced part of the CDR3 DNA is TGTGCCAGCATGGGGGGGCTGGCT. It is translated as CASMGGLA. The CDR3 in full is CASMGGLAEQFF. The full variable domain, rest sourced from reference TRBV19 and TRBJ2-1, is GGIITQTPKFLIGQEGQKLTLKCQQNFNHDTMYWYRQDSGKGLRLIYYSITENDLQKGDLSEGYDASREKKSSFSLTVTSAQKNEMAVFLCASMGGLAEQFFGPGTRLTVL.

A note on this clone: Any gene name here is a mouse gene name. Coverage ceases 4 residues before the CDR3 finishes, and the germline J gene fills in the end. The chain employs TRBV1 and TRBJ2-3; TRBD1 might be the D (7 bases). Deletions cut 0 bases from V and 0 bases from J, with 10 bases between. Germline V gene sequence: CDR1 NSQYPW, CDR2 LRSPGD (reference sequence). This CDR3 spans 16 amino acids. The chain's CDR3 is CTCSADLGGSAETLYF. CDR3 DNA (partial): TGCACCTGCAGTGCAGATTTAGGGGGCAGTGCAGAA.

This clone was seen a few times. Gene names and germline refer to mouse. The read is 4 residues too short to cover the CDR3 end, so that end is filled in from the germline J gene. The chain employs TRBV13-2 and TRBJ1-2; D unclear. Germline CDR1 and CDR2: NNHNN and SYGAGS (reference sequence). V was cut by 0 bases and J by 0 bases, with 9 bases left in between. CDR3 length: 15 residues. The sequenced part of the CDR3 DNA is TGTGCCAGCGGTGATGCAGGCAATGCAAACTCC. Protein product: CASGDAGNANS. In full, the CDR3 is CASGDAGNANSDYTF.

This clone occurred many times. Mouse names are used for the genes. The observed sequence ends 4 residues before the CDR3 terminus, with the missing tail filled in from the germline J gene. This sample includes further DNA sequences coding for the same CDR3. This chain links TRBV1 with TRBJ2-1; TRBD1 aligns across 7 bases. J gave up 4 bases and V 0 bases, and 3 bases lay outside the gene matches. This CDR3 contains 15 residues. Germline loops: CDR1 NSQYPW, CDR2 LRSPGD (reference sequence). The CDR3 sequence is CTCSADSGQYAEQFF. The DNA read from the CDR3 is TGCACCTGCAGTGCAGATTCGGGACAGTATGCT.

In its sample, this clone was seen a few times. The protein TCRdb lists differs from the translation of the DNA at residue 10; the protein given here is translated from the DNA itself. The germline and genes are mouse ones. The read terminates 3 residues before the CDR3 end, so the remaining end is supplied by the germline J gene. J is TRBJ1-6 and V is TRBV13-2; D unresolved. TRBJ1-6 has ORF status, its function being uncertain. V lost 5 bases to trimming and J lost 5 bases, with 8 bases between them. CDR1 and CDR2 from the germline V gene are NNHNN and SYGAGS (reference sequence). This CDR3 comprises 13 residues. This CDR3 is CASGTTNNSPLYF. CDR3 bases read: TGTGCCAGCGGGACAACAAATAATTCGCCC.

Concerning this clone itself: Mouse gene names apply. The read stops 4 residues short of the end of the CDR3; the missing end is completed from the germline J gene. The J gene is TRBJ2-7, the V gene TRBV1; possibly TRBD1 for D (6 bases). CDR3 size: 14 residues. Trimming shortened V by 8 bases and J by 0 bases, and 14 bases separated the two germline ends. In germline, CDR1 is NSQYPW, CDR2 LRSPGD (reference sequence). Partial CDR3 DNA: TGCACCTGCGGTGGTCGGGACATCTCCTAT. Protein sequence: CTCGGRDISY. The complete CDR3 protein is CTCGGRDISYEQYF.

This clone was seen a few times. All gene names here are mouse names. The observed sequence ends 4 residues before the CDR3 terminus, with the missing tail filled in from the germline J gene. This chain links TRBV19 with TRBJ1-4; 9 bases are shared with TRBD1. V trimming: 4 bases; J trimming: 4 bases; junction bases outside the gene matches: 5. Per the germline V gene, CDR1 is FNHDT and CDR2 is SITEND (reference sequence). This CDR3 has 15 residues. The part of the CDR3 DNA that was read is TGTGCCAGCAGTCCTACAGGGGGCTTCAACGAA. Translating it yields CASSPTGGFNE. The CDR3 reads in full as CASSPTGGFNERLFF.

Worth noting for this clone: The genes are named according to mouse. The observed sequence ends 4 residues before the CDR3 terminus, with the missing tail filled in from the germline J gene. The J gene is TRBJ1-1, the V gene TRBV19; 7 nucleotides align to TRBD1. Germline V lookup: CDR1 FNHDT, CDR2 SITEND (reference sequence). The CDR3 contains 13 residues. The CDR3 spells CASRTPGTAEVFF. Partial CDR3 DNA: TGTGCCAGCAGAACCCCCGGGACAGCA.

Points on this clone: The gene symbols are mouse symbols. The read comes to an end 4 residues before the CDR3 does, leaving the germline J gene to fill in the end. V gene TRBV13-3 combines with J gene TRBJ1-4; 11 bases are a match to TRBD1. The germline V gene has CDR1 NNHDY and CDR2 SYVADS. The CDR3 is 17 residues long. J gave up 3 bases and V 0 bases, and 4 bases lay outside the gene matches. CDR3 DNA (partial): TGTGCCAGCAGTGATGCCCGGGACAGGGGGGCCAACGAA. Translating gives CASSDARDRGANE. The complete CDR3 protein is CASSDARDRGANERLFF. The whole variable domain, filled in from reference TRBV13-3 and TRBJ1-4, reads EAAVTQSPRSKVAVTGGKVTLSCHQTNNHDYMYWYRQDTGHGLRLIHYSYVADSTEKGDIPDGYKASRPSQENFSLILELASLSQTAVYFCASSDARDRGANERLFFGHGTKLSVL.

This clone was found many times. Any gene name here is a mouse gene name. The read stops 4 residues short of the end of the CDR3; the missing end is completed from the germline J gene. J is TRBJ2-5 and V is TRBV13-3, with 12 bases aligning to TRBD1. The CDR3 totals 16 residues. Trimming cost V 0 bases and J 2 bases; bases outside gene matches: 1. Germline loops: CDR1 NNHDY, CDR2 SYVADS. The CDR3 spells CASSDGDRGLQDTQYF. CDR3 bases read: TGTGCCAGCAGTGATGGGGACAGGGGGCTCCAAGAC.

A word on this clone: At residue 13, TCRdb's protein is not the same as the translated DNA, so the protein here was read from the DNA. Any gene name here is a mouse gene name. From the germline J gene comes the end of the CDR3, since the read stops 3 residues before it. This chain joins TRBV1 and TRBJ1-6; D may be TRBD1 (6 bases). TRBJ1-6 belongs to the ORF category, with a function that is uncertain. The CDR3 runs to 16 residues. Per germline, CDR1 NSQYPW and CDR2 LRSPGD (reference sequence). V lost 0 bases and J lost 10, with 16 bases in between. CDR3 amino acids: CTCSADAAHRDSPLYF. The DNA read from the CDR3 is TGCACCTGCAGTGCAGACGCGGCGCACAGGGACTCGCCC.

In regard to this clone: Genes and germline are mouse. The CDR3 extends 4 residues past the end of the read, so its final part is completed from the germline J gene. V usage is TRBV1 and J usage is TRBJ2-4; 7 bases are a match to TRBD1. Germline assignment: CDR1 NSQYPW and CDR2 LRSPGD (reference sequence). This CDR3 has 15 residues. CDR3 DNA, as far as it was read: TGCACCTGCAGTGCAGAAGTGGGACAGAAAAAC. Residues: CTCSAEVGQKN. The entire CDR3 is CTCSAEVGQKNTLYF. The complete variable domain, with remaining parts taken from reference TRBV1 and TRBJ2-4, reads VTLLEQNPRWRLVPRGQAVNLRCILKNSQYPWMSWYQQDLQKQLQWLFTLRSPGDKEVKSLPGADYLATRVTDTELRLQVANMSQGRTLYCTCSAEVGQKNTLYFGAGTRLSVL.

On this clone itself: The gene names given are mouse names. The read terminates 4 residues ahead of where the CDR3 ends, so the germline J gene completes it. The chain combines TRBV19 with TRBJ2-1; 11 bases map to TRBD1. The CDR3 extends over 15 amino acids. Germline V CDR1 and CDR2: FNHDT, SITEND (reference sequence). The CDR3 DNA, read in part, is TGTGCCAGCAGTCCGGGACAGGGGGATGGAGCT. It is translated as CASSPGQGDGA. The whole CDR3 protein is CASSPGQGDGAEQFF.

This clone was picked up a small number of times. Mouse gene names apply. The read halts 4 residues ahead of the CDR3 end, with the missing end drawn from the germline J gene. This sequence joins TRBV13-3 and TRBJ2-7; 7 bases agree with TRBD2. V lost 1 base and J lost 0; bases outside the gene matches: 7. CDR3 size: 16 residues. The germline V gene has CDR1 NNHDY and CDR2 SYVADS. CDR3 DNA, as far as it was read: TGTGCCAGCAGTGATACCTCCTGGGGGAGCTCCTAT. Encoded protein: CASSDTSWGSSY. The full CDR3 protein reads CASSDTSWGSSYEQYF.

A remark on this clone: Mouse names are used for the genes. The CDR3 goes on 4 residues after the read ends, and that part is filled in from the germline J gene. V gene TRBV1 combines with J gene TRBJ2-1, with D maybe TRBD2 (6 bases). Germline assignment: CDR1 NSQYPW and CDR2 LRSPGD (reference sequence). V lost 3 bases, J lost 1 base, and 10 bases lay in between. The CDR3 runs 15 residues. CDR3 loop: CTCSASGANYAEQFF. CDR3 DNA, as far as it was read: TGCACCTGCAGTGCCTCTGGGGCCAACTATGCT. The full variable domain, completed using reference TRBV1 and TRBJ2-1, is VTLLEQNPRWRLVPRGQAVNLRCILKNSQYPWMSWYQQDLQKQLQWLFTLRSPGDKEVKSLPGADYLATRVTDTELRLQVANMSQGRTLYCTCSASGANYAEQFFGPGTRLTVL.